A selection of T cell receptor beta chains follows, all from one sample in a study of response to subunit inactivated influenza vaccine. TCRdb passed the RT-PCR reads through MiXCR, listing each CDR3 protein once. The table includes 600,000 to 850,000 distinct CDR3 sequences, about 14% detected once. Sequenced material: PBMCs from blood, taken less than 15 days before vaccination. The receptors were sampled from a man in his fifties or sixties who received an inactivated influenza vaccine. The conserved cysteine and the conserved F or W are not part of the CDR3 here.

v_call	cdr3_aa
TRBV11-2	ASSSGSAGFNYGYT
TRBV4-1	ASRGIAGPSYNEQF
TRBV20-1	SARDAGGGTDTQY
TRBV7-9	AIRRRANGANVLT
TRBV6-2/TRBV6-3	ASSSLAGKISYYEQY
TRBV29-1	SVPRVKYNEQF
TRBV7-2	ASGGQGNYEQY
TRBV5-1	ASSLVAGRARFGNEQF
TRBV2	ASSEREQC
TRBV20-1	SARDSRGSYNEQF
TRBV27	ASSLTKPPEAF